This T cell receptor beta chain is drawn from a study of T-cell reconstitution after alpha-beta-depleted transplantation in children. Preparation of the TCRbeta library used unique molecular identifiers. From the PCR reads, TCRdb called clonotypes with MiXCR, one entry per CDR3 protein. The sample records a few hundred thousand distinct CDR3 sequences, 9.5% to 10% being singletons. The CDR3 runs 13 residues. Germline CDR1 and CDR2: SGHRS and YFSETQ. Trimming removed 0 bases from V and 9 bases from J, with 10 bases in between. This clonotype was seen repeatedly, ten times or more. The origin of this receptor is a human donor who donated a stem cell graft to a child with SCID. Sequencing used PBMCs from the stem cell graft donor, obtained from the stem cell graft. The genes are TRBV5-1 and TRBJ2-1, with D possibly TRBD1 on 6 matching bases. The CDR3 DNA reads TGCGCCAGCAGCTTGGACAGGGTGGGTGAGCAGTTCTTC. It specifies CASSLDRVGEQFF.